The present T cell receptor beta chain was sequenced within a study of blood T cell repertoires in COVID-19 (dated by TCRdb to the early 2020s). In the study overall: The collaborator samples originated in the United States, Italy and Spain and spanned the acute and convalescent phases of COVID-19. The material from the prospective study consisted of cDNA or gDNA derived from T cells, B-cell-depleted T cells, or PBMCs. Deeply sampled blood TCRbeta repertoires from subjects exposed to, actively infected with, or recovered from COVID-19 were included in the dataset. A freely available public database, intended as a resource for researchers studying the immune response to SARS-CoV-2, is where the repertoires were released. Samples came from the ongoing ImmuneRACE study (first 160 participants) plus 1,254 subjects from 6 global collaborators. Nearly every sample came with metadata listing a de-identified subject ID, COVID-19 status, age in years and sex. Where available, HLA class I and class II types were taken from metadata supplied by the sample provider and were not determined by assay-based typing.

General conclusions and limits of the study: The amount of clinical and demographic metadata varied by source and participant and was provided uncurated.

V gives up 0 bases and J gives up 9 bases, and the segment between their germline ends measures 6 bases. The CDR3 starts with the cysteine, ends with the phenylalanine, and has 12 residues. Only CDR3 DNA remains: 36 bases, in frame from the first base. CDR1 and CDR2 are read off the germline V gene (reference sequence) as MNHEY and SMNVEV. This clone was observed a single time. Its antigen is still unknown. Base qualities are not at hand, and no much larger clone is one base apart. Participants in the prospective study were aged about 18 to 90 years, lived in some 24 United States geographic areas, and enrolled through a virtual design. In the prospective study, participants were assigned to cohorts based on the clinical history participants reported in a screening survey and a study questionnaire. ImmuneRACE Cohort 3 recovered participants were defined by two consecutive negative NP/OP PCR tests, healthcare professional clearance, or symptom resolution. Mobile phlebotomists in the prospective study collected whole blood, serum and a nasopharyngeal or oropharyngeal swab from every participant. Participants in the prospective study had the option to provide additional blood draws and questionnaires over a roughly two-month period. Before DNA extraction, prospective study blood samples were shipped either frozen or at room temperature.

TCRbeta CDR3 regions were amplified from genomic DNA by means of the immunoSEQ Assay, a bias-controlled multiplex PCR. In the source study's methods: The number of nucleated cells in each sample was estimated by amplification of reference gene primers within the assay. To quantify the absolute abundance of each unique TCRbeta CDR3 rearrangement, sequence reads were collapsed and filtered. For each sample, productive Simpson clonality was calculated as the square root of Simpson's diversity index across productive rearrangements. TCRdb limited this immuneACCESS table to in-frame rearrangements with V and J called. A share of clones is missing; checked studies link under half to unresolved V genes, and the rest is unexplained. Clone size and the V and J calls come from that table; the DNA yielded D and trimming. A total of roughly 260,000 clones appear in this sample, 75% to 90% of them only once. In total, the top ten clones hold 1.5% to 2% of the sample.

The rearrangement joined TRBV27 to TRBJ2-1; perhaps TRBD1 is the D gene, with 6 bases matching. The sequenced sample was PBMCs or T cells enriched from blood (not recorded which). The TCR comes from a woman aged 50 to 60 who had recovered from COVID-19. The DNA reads TGTGCCAGCAGTTTATCGGGGGCTGAGCAGTTCTTC. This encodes CASSLSGAEQFF.